These 9 T cell receptor beta chains originate from one sample sequenced in a study of human T cells and chemical hapten exposure. In TCRdb, the RACE reads were re-called with MiXCR into one record per CDR3 protein. The sample contains some 90,000 distinct CDR3 sequences, about 8.6% of which appear only once. Time point reported: healthy volunteer bleed at 2 weeks. Total RNA came from unfractionated whole blood. The sample consisted of whole blood. These receptor sequences come from a female donor in good health. Some clones in this sample may be carry-over from other donors' samples.

This chain's CDR3 is CASSLSSSGSYEQYF. The CDR3 coding sequence is TGTGCCAGCAGCTTGTCCTCTAGCGGGAGCTACGAGCAGTACTTC. The chain is built from TRBV5-4 and TRBJ2-7; 10 bases match TRBD2. V shed 1 base and J 3 bases; nucleotides not matched to a gene: 4. This CDR3 contains 15 residues. From germline, CDR1 is SGHNT and CDR2 YYREEE (reference sequence).

This clonotype was recorded at least ten times. The chain couples TRBV5-4 to TRBJ1-1, with 7 bases identical to TRBD1. Germline V gene sequence: CDR1 SGHNT, CDR2 YYREEE (reference sequence). The CDR3 is made up of 14 amino acids. The junction had 3 bases not matched to a gene; V was cut back by 3 bases and J by 1 base. The CDR3 DNA reads as TGTGCCAGCAGCTGGACAGGAAAGAACACTGAAGCTTTCTTT. Protein: CASSWTGKNTEAFF. Looking up the rest from reference TRBV5-4 and TRBJ1-1 gives the full variable domain: ETGVTQSPTHLIKTRGQQVTLRCSSQSGHNTVSWYQQALGQGPQFIFQYYREEENGRGNFPPRFSGLQFPNYSSELNVNALELDDSALYLCASSWTGKNTEAFFGQGTRLTVV.

This clonotype has only a few counts. The chain combines TRBV28 with TRBJ2-5, with TRBD1 as a possible D gene (6 bases). The CDR3 consists of 14 residues. Germline assignment: CDR1 MDHEN and CDR2 SYDVKM. Trimming removed 8 bases at V and 3 bases at J, with 16 bases between. In DNA form, the CDR3 reads TGTGCCAGCGACTCCGGACAGTCCAAAGAGACCCAGTACTTC. It codes for CASDSGQSKETQYF.

V usage is TRBV7-9 and J usage is TRBJ2-5, with TRBD2 matching 10 bases. The CDR3 has 15 residues. Per the germline V gene, CDR1 is SEHNR and CDR2 is FQNEAQ (reference sequence). V was pared by 2 bases and J by 2 bases, with 2 bases of the junction left unmatched. This chain's CDR3 is CASSLSLAGQETQYF. CDR3 coding DNA: TGTGCCAGCAGCTTATCACTAGCGGGACAAGAGACCCAGTACTTC. Combining the CDR3 with reference TRBV7-9 and TRBJ2-5 gives the whole variable domain DTGVSQNPRHKITKRGQNVTFRCDPISEHNRLYWYRQTLGQGPEFLTYFQNEAQLEKSRLLSDRFSAERPKGSFSTLEIQRTEQGDSAMYLCASSLSLAGQETQYFGPGTRLLVL.

This rearrangement joins TRBV20-1 to TRBJ2-5; TRBD1 agrees at 7 bases. The CDR3 runs to 14 residues. V was pared by 5 bases and J by 3 bases, with 9 bases of the junction left unmatched. Germline V gene lookup returns CDR1 DFQATT and CDR2 SNEGSKA (reference sequence). The CDR3 spells CSAARWGTEETQYF. In DNA, the CDR3 is TGCAGTGCTGCCCGCTGGGGGACAGAAGAGACCCAGTACTTC.

Only a few counts were recorded for this clonotype. This chain joins TRBV19 and TRBJ1-1; D is possibly TRBD1 (5 bases). Germline-derived CDR1 and CDR2 are LNHDA and SQIVND (reference sequence). The CDR3 sequence is 14 residues long. Between the trimmed V and J ends, which lost 4 bases and 4 bases, there was a span of 13 bases. As DNA, the CDR3 is TGTGCCAGTAGTACCACGGGGCAGGCCACTGAAGCTTTCTTT. It encodes CASSTTGQATEAFF.

This clonotype was observed a few times. The CDR3 nucleotides read TGTGCCAGCAGTTCCCCTCTCGTTAGGAACAATGAGCAGTTCTTC. It yields the protein CASSSPLVRNNEQFF. The genes are TRBV6-2 or TRBV6-3 and TRBJ2-1; D call uncertain. The CDR3 contains 15 residues. V lost 4 bases to trimming and J lost 5 bases, with 15 bases between them. Looked up from germline, CDR1 is MNHEY and CDR2 is SVGEGT.

The chain combines TRBV25-1 with TRBJ1-1; D possibly corresponds to TRBD1 (5 bases). Germline assignment: CDR1 MGHDK and CDR2 SYGVNS. The germline V and J ends were trimmed by 8 bases and 7 bases, with 14 bases remaining between them. This CDR3 region has 12 residues. The CDR3 reads CASGRWGNEAFF. CDR3 nucleotides: TGTGCCAGCGGCCGTTGGGGGAATGAAGCTTTCTTT.

The chain links TRBV12-3 or TRBV12-4 to TRBJ2-2; 7 bases map to TRBD2. The CDR3 consists of 14 residues. Germline trimming cut 4 bases from V and 5 bases from J; bases unmatched to any gene: 4. The CDR3 bases are TGTGCCAGCAGTTCTTGGGGGGGGACCGGGGAGCTGTTTTTT. Its protein is CASSSWGGTGELFF.